This T cell receptor (beta chain) was identified in a study of identical twins listed by TCRdb under 2016. Background for the entire study: To test whether fetal clonotypes persist, the study used deep sequencing on TCR alpha and beta repertoires from monozygotic twins, unrelated adults of various ages, and cord blood. To rule out contamination, replicate twin experiments were performed at different times with different library preparation protocols.

Comment on this clonotype: Its antigen is currently not known. One base away there is no much larger clone; base qualities are not given.

The paper's findings and limits, for the study overall: Abundant cord blood beta clonotypes carried fewer insertions; young adult naive repertoires showed a weaker similar trend, while memory repertoires showed none. Compared with coincidental sharing between unrelated individuals, out-of-frame TCR alpha sequences shared between twins had an excess of sequences with low generation probability. The excess sharing between twins in beta out-of-frame sequences was weaker because fewer shared sequences reduced the signal-to-noise ratio. Because the same donors could not be followed over many years, the conclusions relied on cross-sectional statistical analysis. Zero-insertion analyses could be partly confounded by invariant T cells such as MAIT and iNKT, although diverse VJ usage argued against such confounding for most clonotypes. In monozygotic twins, out-of-frame TCR alpha sharing was systematically underestimated by recombination models, although the models agreed with sharing between unrelated individuals.

From the cysteine through the phenylalanine, the CDR3 covers 14 amino acids. Only CDR3 DNA is held: 42 bases, read in frame from base 1. The V and J ends are trimmed by 8 bases and 1 base, leaving 14 bases between them. The germline V gene (reference sequence) supplies CDR1 SEHNR and CDR2 FQNEAQ. Every donor in the study was a healthy Caucasian. The researchers also sequenced three unrelated adults who were not twins: a male aged 18 to 29, a male aged 50 to 59, and a female aged 50 to 59. Miltenyi CD45RO+ enrichment and human naive T-cell isolation kits were used to isolate memory (CD45RO+) and naive T cells from PBMC. The library relied on 5' RACE. The sample was run on an Illumina HiSeq 2000. A universal primer binding site was introduced by template switching, and a unique molecular identifier was present in the final cDNA, enabling accurate counting of TCR cDNA molecules. Specific primers in the conserved constant-segment region were used to synthesize first-strand cDNA for TCR alpha and beta chains. To control for contamination, every cDNA library was double barcoded, receiving both a SMART-Mk sample barcode and Illumina barcodes. Two successive PCR steps introduced TruSeq adapter sequences along with Illumina sample barcodes. The TCR alpha and beta cDNA libraries were sequenced on the Illumina HiSeq platform using custom primers. In the paper's pipeline: Unique molecular identifiers were extracted from raw reads with MiGEC, and CDR3 positions were determined with MiXCR. Recombination models were inferred per individual with the repgenHMM and IGoR tools using an EM algorithm. The tcR package in R was used for shared clonotype analysis, with sharing normalized by the product of cloneset sizes. To study raw recombination free of thymic and clonal selection effects, out-of-frame nonproductive sequences were analyzed. TCRdb reworked the public reads: Q25 trimming with fastp, MiXCR clone assembly, productive beta chains retained. Duplicate CDR3 protein sequences are folded into a single record with the most common DNA and genes. The authors' filters were not applied to this entry. The sample yields around 340,000 distinct CDR3 sequences; around 9% were counted once. The ten largest clones capture approximately 8.9% of the sample.

The chain is made from TRBV7-9 and TRBJ1-1; the D gene cannot be named for sure. Sequencing was carried out using naive T cells sorted from blood. The cell subset or site label of this sample denotes: cells isolated with a human naive T-cell isolation kit. This TCR derives from a woman aged 45 to 65 in good health. The CDR3 region: CASPSGTENTEAFF. The DNA sequence is TGTGCCAGCCCTTCCGGAACGGAGAACACTGAAGCTTTCTTT.